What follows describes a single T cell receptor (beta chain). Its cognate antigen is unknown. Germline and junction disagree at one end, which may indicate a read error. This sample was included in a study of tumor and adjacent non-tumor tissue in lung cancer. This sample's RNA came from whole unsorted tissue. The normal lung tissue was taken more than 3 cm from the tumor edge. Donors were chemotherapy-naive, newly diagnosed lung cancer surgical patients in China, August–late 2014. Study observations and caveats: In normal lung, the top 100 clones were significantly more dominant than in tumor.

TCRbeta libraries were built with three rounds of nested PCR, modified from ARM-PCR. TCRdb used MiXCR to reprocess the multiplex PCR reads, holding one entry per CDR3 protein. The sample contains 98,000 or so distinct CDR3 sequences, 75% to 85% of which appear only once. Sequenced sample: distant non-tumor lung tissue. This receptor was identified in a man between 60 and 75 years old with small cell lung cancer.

Here the CDR3 reads CAGSQGMPQSQHF. The CDR3 DNA is TGCGCCGGCAGCCAGGGGATGCCTCAGTCCCAGCATTTT. The chain carries TRBV4-1 and TRBJ1-5; TRBD1 might be the D (6 bases). This CDR3 is 13 amino acids long. CDR1 is MGHRA and CDR2 is YSYEKL in the germline V gene.